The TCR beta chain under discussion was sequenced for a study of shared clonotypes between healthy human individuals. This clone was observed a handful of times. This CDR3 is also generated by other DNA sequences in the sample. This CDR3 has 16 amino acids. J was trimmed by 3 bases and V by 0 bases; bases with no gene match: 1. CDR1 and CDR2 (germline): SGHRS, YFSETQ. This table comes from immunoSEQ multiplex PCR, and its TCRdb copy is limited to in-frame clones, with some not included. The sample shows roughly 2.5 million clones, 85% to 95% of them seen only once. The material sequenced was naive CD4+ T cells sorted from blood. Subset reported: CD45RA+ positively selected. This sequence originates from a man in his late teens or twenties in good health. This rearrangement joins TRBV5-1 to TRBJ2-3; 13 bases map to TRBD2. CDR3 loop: CASSLGGLAGTDTQYF. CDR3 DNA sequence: TGCGCCAGCAGCTTGGGGGGACTAGCGGGAACAGATACGCAGTATTTT.